The clone carrying this TCR beta chain was detected once. The antigen is unknown. Germline loops: CDR1 SGDLS, CDR2 YYNGEE. The J segment lost 1 base and the V segment lost 3 bases, leaving 7 bases of the junction unmatched. CDR3 length: 17 amino acids. One heparinised blood draw, averaging roughly 120 mL, came from each donor. This entry belongs to a study of beta chain features in type 1 diabetes. Study-wide results and caveats: Moderate yet significant TCRB CDR3 shortening was seen in Type 1 diabetes patients in all four CD4+ subsets. Compared to healthy donors, patients appeared to have naive, central memory and Treg TCRB repertoires that were more alike. A pattern of fewer insertions and more deletions at VDJ junctions was seen in type 1 diabetes patients. PCR might favor shorter templates, but any such skew would affect patients and controls equally.

The whole isolated RNA underwent reverse transcription, so sequencing captured expressed TCRB transcripts. TCRdb's copy holds only in-frame clones and misses some; the assay was immunoSEQ multiplex PCR. The table lists more than 25,000 clones, less than 60% of them singletons. This chain joins TRBV9 and TRBJ2-6; the match to TRBD1 covers 7 bases. Sequenced input: Tregs from blood. The sequence was obtained from a woman between 18 and 29 years old with type 1 diabetes. The CDR3 sequence is CASSARQGLSGANVLTF. The CDR3 coding sequence is TGTGCCAGCAGCGCGCGACAGGGCCTTTCTGGGGCCAACGTCCTGACTTTC.